One T cell receptor (beta chain) is described in this entry. The data were obtained in a study of blood T cell repertoires in COVID-19. Background on the study: Samples taken during acute and convalescent COVID-19 were collected in the United States, Italy and Spain. T cells, B-cell-depleted T cells, or PBMCs supplied cDNA or gDNA.

The germline V gene has CDR1 MDHEN and CDR2 SYDVKM. This CDR3 contains 16 residues. Trimming at V came to 2 bases and at J to 7 bases, leaving 9 bases not matched to a gene. Per the original data handling: Estimation of nucleated cell counts was performed using reference gene primer amplification. The protocol was immunoSEQ multiplex PCR, while the TCRdb copy is restricted to in-frame clones and leaves out a portion. That table furnishes V, J and clone size, whereas the DNA furnished D and trimming. The table includes about 270,000 clones, around 90% detected once. The sample taken for sequencing was PBMCs or T cells enriched from blood (not recorded which). This rearrangement joins TRBV28 to TRBJ1-4; 8 bases fit TRBD1. The origin of this receptor is a woman aged 30 to 39 with acute COVID-19. The CDR3, as DNA: TGTGCCAGCAGTTTAGGGGCCACAGGGGGAGGTGAAAAACTGTTTTTT. This codes for CASSLGATGGGEKLFF.